The source of this TCR beta chain is a study of blood T cells in healthy people across ages. The study isolated at least 7 million PBMCs from each sample. CDR3 length: 16 residues. Germline CDR1 and CDR2: SGHVS and FQNEAQ. Together with a sample-barcoded 5' primer, a J-beta primer mix was included in a second PCR lasting roughly 7 to 11 cycles. TCRdb recomputed calls from the 5' RACE reads with MiXCR, one row per CDR3 protein. The table lists fewer than 900,000 distinct CDR3 sequences, roughly 49% of them singletons, with roughly 30% in the top ten. This clonotype was seen just once. This may come from a read error, since a much larger clone is one base off.

Sequences were obtained from blood. V is TRBV7-8 and J is TRBJ2-1; 11 nucleotides match TRBD2. The receptor was isolated from a woman in her sixties or seventies in good health. CDR3 sequence reads: CASSSRPSGRYNELFF. CDR3 nucleotide sequence: TGTGCCAGCAGCTCCCGTCCTAGCGGGAGGTACAATGAGCTGTTCTTC.